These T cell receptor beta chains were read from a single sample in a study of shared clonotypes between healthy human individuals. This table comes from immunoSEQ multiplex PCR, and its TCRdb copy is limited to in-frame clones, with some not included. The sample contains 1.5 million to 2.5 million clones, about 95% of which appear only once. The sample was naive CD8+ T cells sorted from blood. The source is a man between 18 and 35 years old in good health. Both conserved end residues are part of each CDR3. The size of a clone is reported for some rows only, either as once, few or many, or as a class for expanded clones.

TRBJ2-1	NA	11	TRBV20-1	CSARDLGEQFF
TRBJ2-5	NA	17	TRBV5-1	CASSDPGLAGGSKTQYF
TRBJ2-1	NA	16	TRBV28	CASSLRLAGGGNEQFF
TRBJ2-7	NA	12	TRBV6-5	CASGDSYSEQYF
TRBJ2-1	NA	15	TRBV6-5	CASSYSSGRGNEQFF
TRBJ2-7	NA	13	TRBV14	CASSLLASYEQYF
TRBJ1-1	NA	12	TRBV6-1	CASSAMNTEAFF
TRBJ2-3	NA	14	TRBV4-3	CASSQDLTADTQYF
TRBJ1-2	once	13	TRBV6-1	CASSGDGYYGYTF
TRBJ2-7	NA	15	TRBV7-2	CASSLGGTGFYEQYF
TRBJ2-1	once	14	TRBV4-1	CASSQEAAYNEQFF
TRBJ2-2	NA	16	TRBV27	CASSQLAGENTGELFF
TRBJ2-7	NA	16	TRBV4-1	CASSQFPGGSSYEQYF
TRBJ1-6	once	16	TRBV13	CASSLEGSEGNSPLHF
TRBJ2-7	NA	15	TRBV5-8	CASSLGGSDLYEQYF
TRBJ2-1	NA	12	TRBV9	CASSPNPNEQFF
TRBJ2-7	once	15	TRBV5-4	CASSLATGATNEQYF
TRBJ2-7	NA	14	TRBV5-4	CASNSGPASYEQYF
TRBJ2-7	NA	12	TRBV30	CAWNPSGREQYF
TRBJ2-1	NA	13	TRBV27	CASSTYRYNEQFF
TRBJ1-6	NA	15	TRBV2	CASSPTRDYNSPLHF
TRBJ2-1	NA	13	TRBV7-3	CASSLPTGVEQFF
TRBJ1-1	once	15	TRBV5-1	CASSLGPDKNTEAFF
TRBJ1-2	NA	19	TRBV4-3	CASSPEPGEFGGSSYGYTF
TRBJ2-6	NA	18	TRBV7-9	CASSLPGTGGAGANVLTF
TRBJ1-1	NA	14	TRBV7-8	CASSSGGGALEAFF
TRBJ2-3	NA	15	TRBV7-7	CASSAGLAGTDTQYF
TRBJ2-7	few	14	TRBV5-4	CASSLTSGYYEQYF
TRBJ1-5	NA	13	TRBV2	CASREGGGQPQHF
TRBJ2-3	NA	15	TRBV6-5	CASSYSVADTDTQYF
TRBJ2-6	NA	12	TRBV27	CASKGTANVLTF
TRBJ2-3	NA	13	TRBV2	CASTGEGTDTQYF
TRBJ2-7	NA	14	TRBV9	CASSPGGGLYEQYF
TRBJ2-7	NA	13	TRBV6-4	CASNRPSGPEQYF
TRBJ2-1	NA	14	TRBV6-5	CASRIQDSYNEQFF
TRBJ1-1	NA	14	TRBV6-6	CASGDSQLNTEAFF
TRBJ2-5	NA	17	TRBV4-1	CASSQVPAGDRRETQYF
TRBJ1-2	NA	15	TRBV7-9	CASSIGPGEEYGYTF
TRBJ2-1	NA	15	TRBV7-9	CASSSTSATYNEQFF
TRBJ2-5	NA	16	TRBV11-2	CASSSGRTGGQETQYF
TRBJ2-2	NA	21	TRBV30	CAWSVPWARKREGSGTGELFF
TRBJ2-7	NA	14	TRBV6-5	CASSQRTGYYEQYF
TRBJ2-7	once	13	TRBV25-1	CASSDFSAYEQYF
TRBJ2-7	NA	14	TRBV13	CASSWGDRGHEQYF
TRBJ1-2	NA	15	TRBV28	CASSSHRGPFGGYTF
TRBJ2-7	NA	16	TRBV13	CASSPPVAGYSYEQYF
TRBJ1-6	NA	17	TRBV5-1	CASSFRFREGQDSPLHF
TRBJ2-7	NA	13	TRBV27	CASKGLNYYEQYF
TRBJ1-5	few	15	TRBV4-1	CASSQGVYSNQPQHF
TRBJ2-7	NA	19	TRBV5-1	CASSSSPGQGLYSSYEQYF
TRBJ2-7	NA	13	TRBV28	CASSLGVSYEQYF
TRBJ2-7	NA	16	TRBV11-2	CASSLDFDSGRAEQYF
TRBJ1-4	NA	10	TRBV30	CAWSEEKLFF
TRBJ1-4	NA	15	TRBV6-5	CASSAHQGTNEKLFF
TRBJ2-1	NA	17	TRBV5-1	CASSQSDGGEGYNEQFF
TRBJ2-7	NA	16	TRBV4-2	CASSQDPGTGGYEQYF
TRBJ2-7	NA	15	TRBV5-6	CASSLLSGMTYEQYF
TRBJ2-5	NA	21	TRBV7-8	CASSTDSLAGVGGDYQETQYF
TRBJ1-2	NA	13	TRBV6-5	CASSPGTVYGYTF